The 26 T cell receptor beta chains in this list originate from one sample, sequenced in a study of cytomegalovirus exposure and HLA in healthy donors. The study ran its PCR with 60 Vbeta and 13 Jbeta primers. Generated by immunoSEQ multiplex PCR, the TCRdb table keeps only in-frame clones and is missing some. The sample totals under 95,000 clones. Sequencing was performed on PBMCs. The receptors were sampled from a man younger than 35 in good health and CMV-seropositive.

The rearrangement joins TRBV4-1 to TRBJ1-1; D perhaps matches TRBD1 (5 bases). This CDR3 contains 13 residues. Germline lookup yields CDR1 MGHRA and CDR2 YSYEKL. With 1 base removed from V and 11 bases from J, the gap between germline ends came to 14 bases. The CDR3 DNA sequence: TGCGCCAGCAGCCAAGGAAGGGGTCGGGAGGCTTTCTTT. Its translation: CASSQGRGREAFF.

This rearrangement joins TRBV7-9 to TRBJ2-5, with 12 bases identical to TRBD2. J lost 4 bases, V lost 0 bases, and 6 bases had no gene match. Germline lookup yields CDR1 SEHNR and CDR2 FQNEAQ (reference sequence). The CDR3 length is 17 residues. The CDR3 protein is CASSLAVTSGRPETQYF. CDR3 DNA: TGTGCCAGCAGCTTAGCGGTCACTAGCGGGAGGCCAGAGACCCAGTACTTC.

The V gene is TRBV5-5, the J gene TRBJ1-2; 8 bases map to TRBD1. The V segment lost 3 bases and the J segment 6 bases; nucleotides outside the gene matches: 13. The CDR3 is 16 residues long. Germline V gives CDR1 SGHKS, CDR2 YYEKEE (reference sequence). The CDR3: CASSSNPGTGIDGYTF. For the CDR3, the DNA is TGTGCCAGCAGCTCCAATCCTGGGACAGGTATAGATGGCTACACCTTC.

CDR3 DNA: TGTGCCAGCAGCACACCTAGCGGGACTCAAGAGACCCAGTACTTC. Its translation: CASSTPSGTQETQYF. The chain has TRBV5-4 and TRBJ2-5; TRBD2 matches 9 bases. Trimming removed 4 bases from V and 2 bases from J; junction bases left unmatched: 6. This CDR3 spans 15 amino acids. CDR1 is SGHNT and CDR2 is YYREEE in the germline V gene (reference sequence).

J is TRBJ2-5 and V is TRBV5-5, with 7 nucleotides matching TRBD1. The germline CDR1 and CDR2 sequences are SGHKS and YYEKEE (reference sequence). The J segment lost 4 bases and the V segment lost 1 base, leaving 10 bases of the junction unmatched. This CDR3 spans 16 amino acids. This CDR3 reads CASSLWDSMWGETQYF. The CDR3 region has the DNA TGTGCCAGCAGCTTGTGGGACAGTATGTGGGGAGAGACCCAGTACTTC.

The CDR3 DNA sequence: TGTGCCAGCAGCTTATGGCAGGGGCAGAACACTGAAGCTTTCTTT. The encoded protein is CASSLWQGQNTEAFF. The chain carries TRBV7-9 and TRBJ1-1, with D perhaps TRBD1 (6 bases). Between the trimmed V and J ends, which lost 2 bases and 1 base, there was a span of 11 bases. The V gene's germline CDR1 is SEHNR and CDR2 FQNEAQ (reference sequence). The CDR3 is made up of 15 amino acids.

The chain links TRBV6-5 to TRBJ2-7, with D hard to call. The germline V gene encodes CDR1 MNHEY and CDR2 SVGAGI. Trimming stripped 2 bases from V and 7 bases from J, with 12 bases between. This CDR3 comprises 13 residues. CDR3 in DNA: TGTGCCAGCAGTTACGGAGAGTACTTGGAGCAGTACTTC. As protein: CASSYGEYLEQYF.

The chain is built from TRBV19 and TRBJ2-1; 7 nucleotides line up with TRBD1. Per the germline V gene, CDR1 is LNHDA and CDR2 is SQIVND (reference sequence). With 4 bases clipped from V and 5 bases from J, the junction kept 8 bases outside the gene matches. The CDR3 has 15 residues. The CDR3 protein is CASSRRQGRDNEQFF. The CDR3 DNA follows: TGTGCCAGTAGTAGACGACAGGGAAGGGACAATGAGCAGTTCTTC.

This chain joins TRBV10-2 and TRBJ1-2, with a tentative D call TRBD1 (6 bases). V lost 4 bases to trimming and J lost 5 bases, with 8 bases between them. This CDR3 spans 12 amino acids. In germline, CDR1 is WSHSY, CDR2 SAAADI. Written as DNA, the CDR3 is TGCGCCAGCAGTGGGACAGAATATGGCTACACCTTC. Protein sequence: CASSGTEYGYTF.

J is TRBJ2-1 and V is TRBV25-1, with a tentative D call TRBD2 (5 bases). CDR1 and CDR2 (germline): MGHDK, SYGVNS. The CDR3 extends over 11 amino acids. The DNA for the CDR3 is TGTGCGGCCGGGGTAGTCGATGAGCAGTTCTTC. Protein product: CAAGVVDEQFF.

V is TRBV19 and J is TRBJ1-1; 7 bases align to TRBD1. Per germline, CDR1 LNHDA and CDR2 SQIVND (reference sequence). The CDR3 is made up of 15 amino acids. The trim removed 5 bases at V and 5 bases at J, leaving 11 bases unmatched. The CDR3: CASSPRRQGVTEAFF. The CDR3 DNA is TGTGCCAGTAGTCCGAGACGACAGGGCGTTACTGAAGCTTTCTTT.

The chain employs TRBV6-6 and TRBJ1-2; the D gene is possibly TRBD1 (5 bases). Germline assignment: CDR1 MNHNY and CDR2 SVGAGI (reference sequence). Trimming shortened V by 4 bases and J by 4 bases, and 10 bases separated the two germline ends. The length of the CDR3 is 13 residues. The CDR3 DNA is TGTGCCAGCAGTTTGACAGCCTTCTATGGCTACACCTTC. This codes for CASSLTAFYGYTF.

V gene TRBV15 combines with J gene TRBJ2-1; TRBD2 agrees at 7 bases. V was pared by 2 bases and J by 10 bases, with 5 bases of the junction left unmatched. Per the germline V gene, CDR1 is LNHNV and CDR2 is YYDKDF (reference sequence). CDR3 length equals 13 residues. CDR3 region: CATSRPEGGEQFF. The CDR3 DNA is TGTGCCACCAGCAGACCCGAGGGAGGGGAGCAGTTCTTC.

The V call is TRBV28, the J call TRBJ2-7; TRBD1 agrees at 10 bases. V dropped 5 bases and J dropped 2; count of bases not matched to a gene: 9. This CDR3 spans 16 amino acids. Germline V gene lookup returns CDR1 MDHEN and CDR2 SYDVKM. CDR3 DNA: TGTGCCAGCAGTCCTCCGGGACAGGGGTTCCCCTACGAGCAGTACTTC. Encoded protein: CASSPPGQGFPYEQYF.

V gene TRBV6-4 combines with J gene TRBJ1-2; weak D call: TRBD1 (6 bases). The CDR3 contains 15 residues. V was cut by 0 bases and J by 2 bases, with 10 bases left in between. CDR1 is MRHNA, CDR2 SNTAGT, per germline. The CDR3 coding sequence is TGTGCCAGCAGTGACTCAGAGAGGGGGAACTATGGCTACACCTTC. This translates into CASSDSERGNYGYTF.

The V gene is TRBV4-1, the J gene TRBJ2-5; D possibly corresponds to TRBD2 (7 bases). The DNA end is more similar to TRBJ2-7, so the J call may be wrong. The CDR3 loop spans 16 amino acids. The germline V gene has CDR1 MGHRA and CDR2 YSYEKL. This CDR3 is CASSQGGGQGLYEQYF. CDR3 DNA: TGCGCCAGCAGCCAAGGGGGGGGGCAGGGATTATACGAGCAGTACTTC.

V is TRBV5-6 and J is TRBJ1-2; D uncertain. Germline loops: CDR1 SGHDT, CDR2 YYEEEE. Deletions cut 1 base from V and 2 bases from J, with 9 bases between. The CDR3 has 14 residues. DNA of the CDR3: TGTGCCAGCAGCTTGACGGGGAGAAACTATGGCTACACCTTC. Translation gives CASSLTGRNYGYTF.

This chain links TRBV5-8 with TRBJ2-7; possible D gene TRBD1, 5 bases. The CDR3 is made up of 14 amino acids. CDR1 and CDR2 (germline): SGHTS, YDEGEE. V gave up 4 bases and J gave up 2 bases, with 13 bases separating them. The CDR3 region has the DNA TGTGCCAGCAGCGGACGCGGCAGGGCCTACGAGCAGTACTTC. It yields the protein CASSGRGRAYEQYF.

V usage is TRBV7-8 and J usage is TRBJ2-1, with D possibly TRBD1 on 6 matching bases. The CDR3 is 16 amino acids. Germline loops: CDR1 SGHVS, CDR2 FQNEAQ. V shed 4 bases and J shed 0 bases, with 13 bases lying between them. CDR3 loop: CASSYRGGNSYNEQFF. The CDR3 bases are TGTGCCAGCAGCTATCGAGGGGGAAACTCCTACAATGAGCAGTTCTTC. Full variable domain (rest looked up from reference TRBV7-8 and TRBJ2-1): GAGVSQSPRYKVAKRGQDVALRCDPISGHVSLFWYQQALGQGPEFLTYFQNEAQLDKSGLPSDRFFAERPEGSVSTLKIQRTQQEDSAVYLCASSYRGGNSYNEQFFGPGTRLTVL.

The chain combines TRBV4-2 with TRBJ1-1, with D possibly being TRBD1 (6 bases). Germline V gene data show CDR1 as LGHNA and CDR2 as YNFKEQ. Trimming shortened V by 4 bases and J by 1 base, and 16 bases separated the two germline ends. The length of the CDR3 is 16 residues. In DNA, the CDR3 is TGTGCCAGCAGCCCTAACGGGGTCAGGGGGAACACTGAAGCTTTCTTT. This sequence encodes CASSPNGVRGNTEAFF.

As regards this clone: One junction end does not reproduce the germline sequence, and a read error may be involved. The chain combines TRBV5-5 with TRBJ2-7, with D perhaps TRBD1 (6 bases). CDR1 is SGHKS, CDR2 YYEKEE, per germline (reference sequence). This CDR3 has 14 amino acids. The CDR3 region has the DNA TGTGCCAGCAGCCCATGGACAGTACCCTACGAGCAGTCCTTC. This sequence encodes CASSPWTVPYEQSF.

V gene TRBV4-1 combines with J gene TRBJ2-3; 12 nucleotides agree with TRBD2. The J segment lost 9 bases and the V segment lost 4 bases, leaving 14 bases of the junction unmatched. The CDR3 covers 17 residues. Germline CDR1 and CDR2: MGHRA and YSYEKL. The CDR3 nucleotides are TGCGCCAGCAGCCGTTTGCCCCTAGCGGGGGGGCCTGAAACGCAGTATTTT. It yields the protein CASSRLPLAGGPETQYF.

The J gene is TRBJ2-7, the V gene TRBV5-4, with 7 bases matching TRBD2. V lost 4 bases and J lost 0; bases outside the gene matches: 4. The CDR3 consists of 14 residues. Germline CDR1 reads SGHNT; CDR2 reads YYREEE (reference sequence). The CDR3 sequence: CASSQRGSSYEQYF. Written as DNA, the CDR3 is TGTGCCAGCAGCCAGCGGGGTAGCTCCTACGAGCAGTACTTC.

This sequence joins TRBV19 and TRBJ1-5; D is ambiguous. The CDR3 is 15 residues long. The V end was cut by 5 bases, the J end by 0 bases, with 11 bases between. Per germline, CDR1 LNHDA and CDR2 SQIVND (reference sequence). The CDR3 sequence: CASSLSGNSNQPQHF. In nucleotides, the CDR3 is TGTGCCAGTAGTTTGTCCGGTAATAGCAATCAGCCCCAGCATTTT.

The genes are TRBV14 and TRBJ1-1, with TRBD1 matching over 8 bases. CDR3 length: 14 residues. Germline CDR1 reads SGHDN; CDR2 reads FVKESK. J was trimmed by 7 bases and V by 0 bases; bases with no gene match: 4. The CDR3 spells CASSQEQGASEAFF. In DNA form, the CDR3 reads TGTGCCAGCAGCCAAGAGCAGGGGGCCAGTGAAGCTTTCTTT.

The chain links TRBV21-1 to TRBJ1-5. TRBV21-1 is deemed a pseudogene. CDR3 size: 15 residues. The CDR3 sequence: CASSKGGGARQPQHF. DNA of the CDR3: TGTGCCAGCAGCAAAGGTGGCGGGGCGAGGCAGCCCCAGCATTTT.